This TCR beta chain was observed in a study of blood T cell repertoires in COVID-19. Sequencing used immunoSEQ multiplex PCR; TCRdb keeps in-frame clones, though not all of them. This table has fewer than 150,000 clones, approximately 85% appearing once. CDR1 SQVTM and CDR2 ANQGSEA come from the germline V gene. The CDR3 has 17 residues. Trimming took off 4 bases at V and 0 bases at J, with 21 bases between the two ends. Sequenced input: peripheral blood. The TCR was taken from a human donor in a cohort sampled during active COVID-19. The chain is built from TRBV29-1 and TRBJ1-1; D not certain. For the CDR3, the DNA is TGCAGCGTTGTGGAGGCGGGGAAGAGTCCGATGAACACTGAAGCTTTCTTT. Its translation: CSVVEAGKSPMNTEAFF.